This TCR beta chain was recovered during a study of blood T cell repertoires in COVID-19. Turning to the study itself: Sample material is recorded as cDNA or gDNA derived from T cells, B-cell-depleted T cells, or PBMCs.

The CDR3 is 13 residues long. Deletions cut 4 bases from V and 3 bases from J, with 9 bases between. Per the germline V gene, CDR1 is SGHNT and CDR2 is YENEEA. In the original workflow: By means of reference gene primer amplification, nucleated cell counts were estimated. Assay used: immunoSEQ multiplex PCR; TCRdb lists only in-frame clones, some missing. V and J calls and clone size follow that table, whereas D and trimming were derived from the DNA. This sample has some 76,000 clones, with 90% found just once. The material sequenced was peripheral blood. V is TRBV11-3 and J is TRBJ1-1; D unresolved. The receptor's source is a woman aged 18-29 years with acute or convalescent COVID-19. CDR3 coding DNA: TGTGCCAGCAGCTACACTCAGGACACTGAAGCTTTCTTT. Protein sequence: CASSYTQDTEAFF.